The T cell receptor (beta chain) described here comes from a study of technical replicates of blood from several donors (dated by TCRdb to about 2017). Concerning this clone itself: Its recognized antigen is unknown. No much larger clone exists at a distance of one base, and base qualities are not known.

Library prep was done by the immunoSEQ multiplex PCR assay. In its TCRdb copy, this immuneACCESS table keeps in-frame sequences only and misses some clones. Where compared with another copy, unresolved V genes explain less than half of these, and the others have no known cause. This sample is represented by 66,000 or so clones; about 97% of them were singletons. The ten largest make up about 0.19% of the sample. Sequenced material: T cells isolated from PBMCs. The source of this sequence is a human donor in good health.

The sequence in DNA is TGCAGTGCTAGGGACGGGACAGGGCAGTTCTTC. It codes for CSARDGTGQFF. The chain joins TRBV20-1 to TRBJ2-1; 8 of the junction bases match TRBD1. After removal of 3 bases from V and 12 bases from J, the junction retains 4 bases not matched to a gene. CDR1 is given as DFQATT and CDR2 as SNEGSKA, both from the germline V gene (reference sequence). Including cysteine and phenylalanine, the CDR3 has 11 amino acids. The DNA shown is the 33-base CDR3, in frame from base 1.